This T cell receptor beta chain was recorded in a study of control samples from healthy donors and cancer patients (dated by TCRdb to the early 2020s). Cut back by 5 bases and 7 bases, the V and J ends lie 18 bases apart. The germline V gene specifies SNHLY as CDR1 and FYNNEI as CDR2. From the cysteine through the phenylalanine, the CDR3 covers 15 amino acids. CDR3 DNA only is kept here, 45 bases in frame from base 1. Note on this clone: It has no known antigen specificity. Base qualities are missing; no much larger clone stands one base away.

Library preparation was by the immunoSEQ multiplex PCR assay. TCRdb holds this immuneACCESS table with in-frame rearrangements only. Some clones are missing; in checked studies, unresolved V genes explain under half, and the rest has no known cause. This sample lists 50,000 or so clones; roughly 95% were detected once. The biggest ten clones account for about 1% of the sample. Sequencing was carried out using blood. The V gene is TRBV2 and the J gene is TRBJ1-5; 5 matching bases give a weak D call of TRBD1. This sequence was found in a young woman in good health. The DNA sequence is TGTGCCAGCAGTCGCAAGGTGGGGGGTGGACAGCCCCAGCATTTT. Its translation reads: CASSRKVGGGQPQHF.